This TCR beta chain was sequenced during a study of cytomegalovirus exposure and HLA in healthy donors. Study-wide context: Ancestry clustering placed around four fifths of around 400 genotyped donors in the Caucasian-associated cluster. Study outcomes and limitations: Researchers counted 164 TCR beta chains as cytomegalovirus-associated.

This clone turned up a few times. Its antigen is not identified. The CDR3 covers 14 residues. Germline CDR1 and CDR2: SGHVS and FNYEAQ. V lost 4 bases and J lost 3; bases outside the gene matches: 2. The primer mix had 60 Vbeta and 13 Jbeta primers. TCRdb keeps only in-frame clones here, not all; method: immunoSEQ multiplex PCR. The sample contains about 270,000 clones, 72% of which appear only once. Sequencing was performed on PBMCs. This sequence was found in a female donor in good health and CMV-seronegative. The chain recombines TRBV7-6 with TRBJ1-1; 10 bases map to TRBD1. CDR3 sequence: CASSSGQGHTEAFF. In DNA, the CDR3 is TGTGCCAGCAGCTCGGGACAGGGGCACACTGAAGCTTTCTTT.